This T cell receptor beta chain is drawn from a study of T-cell reconstitution after alpha-beta-depleted transplantation in children. A library of TCRbeta sequences, prepared with unique molecular identifiers, was generated. TCRdb reprocessed the PCR reads with MiXCR, giving one entry per CDR3 protein. The sample holds hundreds of thousands of distinct CDR3 sequences, under 12% seen once. The ends were cut back, 3 bases at V and 2 bases at J, with 15 bases in the middle. The CDR3 covers 16 residues. The chain links TRBV12-3 or TRBV12-4 to TRBJ2-3; tentative D call: TRBD2 (6 bases). Sequences were derived from PBMCs, sampled before TCRalphabeta/CD19-depleted stem cell transplant. The clonotype comes from a child aged 2-9 years with inherited bone marrow failure, due to receive a stem cell transplant. CDR3: CASSFLLWDSTDTQYF. The CDR3, as DNA: TGTGCCAGCAGTTTCCTCTTATGGGACTCCACAGATACGCAGTATTTT.